The table lists the clone carrying this T cell receptor (beta chain) with a few counts. Its antigen remains unknown. The data were taken from a study of beta chain features in type 1 diabetes. Study results and limitations: In all four CD4+ subsets, TCRB CDR3 length was significantly, moderately reduced in type 1 diabetes. At VDJ recombination sites, type 1 diabetes patients had fewer insertions and more deleted nucleotides.

Isolated RNA was reverse transcribed in full, so expressed TCRB transcripts were sequenced. This table comes from immunoSEQ multiplex PCR, and its TCRdb copy is limited to in-frame clones, with some not included. The sample lists about 320,000 clones, 14% seen once, with about 6.7% in the top ten. The collection from each donor was one heparinised blood draw averaging roughly 100 mL. Each population that was sorted was more than 98% pure. The CDR3 totals 16 residues. In germline, CDR1 is SGHAT, CDR2 FQNNGV. The V segment lost 5 bases and the J segment 0 bases; nucleotides outside the gene matches: 4. The source material was central memory CD4+ T cells from blood. V and J are TRBV11-2 and TRBJ1-1; 12 bases match TRBD1. The clonotype comes from a man in his thirties or forties in good health. This CDR3 is CASSPGQGAMNTEAFF. The CDR3 DNA reads TGTGCCAGCAGCCCGGGACAGGGGGCCATGAACACTGAAGCTTTCTTT.